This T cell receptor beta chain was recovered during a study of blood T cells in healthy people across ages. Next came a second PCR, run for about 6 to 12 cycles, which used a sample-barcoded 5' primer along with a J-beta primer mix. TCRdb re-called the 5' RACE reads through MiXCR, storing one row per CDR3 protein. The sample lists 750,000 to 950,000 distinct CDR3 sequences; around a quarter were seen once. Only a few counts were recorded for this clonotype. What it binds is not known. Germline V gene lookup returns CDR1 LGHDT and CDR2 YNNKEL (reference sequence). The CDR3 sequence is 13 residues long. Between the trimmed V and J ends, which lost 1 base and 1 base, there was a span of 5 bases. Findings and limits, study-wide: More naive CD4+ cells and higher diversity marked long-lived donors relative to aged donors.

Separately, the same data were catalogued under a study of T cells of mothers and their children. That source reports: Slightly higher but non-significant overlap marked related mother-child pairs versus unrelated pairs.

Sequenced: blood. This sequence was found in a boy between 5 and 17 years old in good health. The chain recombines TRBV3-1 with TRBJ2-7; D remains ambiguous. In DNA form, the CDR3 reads TGTGCCAGCAGCCAAGCCCTGTCCTACGAGCAGTACTTC. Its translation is CASSQALSYEQYF.